These 10 T cell receptor beta chains were all obtained from the same sample, sequenced in a study of cytomegalovirus exposure and HLA in healthy donors. With 60 Vbeta and 13 Jbeta primers, the PCR was carried out. Here immunoSEQ multiplex PCR was the method, and the copy in TCRdb shows in-frame clones only, minus some. The sample lists around 180,000 clones; around 80% were seen once. Material for sequencing was PBMCs. The receptors were sampled from a man younger than 30 in good health and CMV-seronegative.

The V and J genes are TRBV4-3 and TRBJ1-1; TRBD1 matches at 8 bases. The V gene's germline CDR1 is LGHNA and CDR2 YSLEER. The CDR3 runs 17 residues. J gave up 2 bases and V 0 bases, and 8 bases lay outside the gene matches. As DNA, the CDR3 is TGCGCCAGCAGCCAAGATCGTCCAACAGGGGGAAACACTGAAGCTTTCTTT. Its translation is CASSQDRPTGGNTEAFF.

This rearrangement joins TRBV25-1 to TRBJ1-1; 8 bases map to TRBD1. This CDR3 spans 14 amino acids. Per the germline V gene, CDR1 is MGHDK and CDR2 is SYGVNS. Trimming took 2 bases from V and 4 from J; bases not matched to a gene: 3. The CDR3 DNA reads TGTGCCAGCAGTGAAACCCAGGGGGCCACTGAAGCTTTCTTT. Protein: CASSETQGATEAFF.

There are a few counts of this clone. The rearrangement uses TRBV4-3 and TRBJ2-5; TRBD2 agrees at 9 bases. This CDR3 contains 20 residues. Germline trimming cut 0 bases from V and 5 bases from J; bases unmatched to any gene: 19. Germline loops: CDR1 LGHNA, CDR2 YSLEER. Here the CDR3 reads CASSQEMPLLVAGGQETQYF. The CDR3, as DNA: TGCGCCAGCAGCCAAGAAATGCCCCTACTAGTGGCGGGGGGGCAGGAGACCCAGTACTTC.

The CDR3 sequence is CASGIGTELFF. The CDR3 nucleotides are TGTGCCAGCGGAATCGGGACAGAACTGTTTTTT. The V call is TRBV5-5, the J call TRBJ1-4; the match to TRBD1 covers 7 bases. Trimming removed 7 bases from V and 12 bases from J; junction bases left unmatched: 6. The germline CDR1 and CDR2 sequences are SGHKS and YYEKEE (reference sequence). CDR3 size: 11 residues.

The count of this clone is one. The chain uses TRBV2 and TRBJ2-2, with 8 bases lining up with TRBD1. Per germline, CDR1 SNHLY and CDR2 FYNNEI. Unmatched junction bases numbered 7, after V lost 10 bases and J lost 0 bases. The CDR3 is 15 amino acids. CDR3 protein: CANLPDRANTGELFF. The CDR3 DNA sequence: TGTGCCAACCTACCGGACAGGGCGAACACCGGGGAGCTGTTTTTT.

The chain is built from TRBV6-5 and TRBJ2-7; D is perhaps TRBD1 (5 bases). The CDR3 extends over 14 amino acids. V lost 2 bases, J lost 2 bases, and 10 bases lay in between. Germline V lookup: CDR1 MNHEY, CDR2 SVGAGI. The CDR3 DNA is TGTGCCAGCAGTTACGCCAGGGCAGCCTACGAGCAGTACTTC. This sequence encodes CASSYARAAYEQYF.

This clone was recorded once. The CDR3 DNA reads TGTGCCATCAGAGCCGATCAGGGGGCGCAGACCCAGTACTTC. Residues: CAIRADQGAQTQYF. The J gene is TRBJ2-5, the V gene TRBV10-3; 8 bases are a match to TRBD1. J was trimmed by 6 bases and V by 6 bases; bases with no gene match: 9. The germline CDR1 and CDR2 sequences are ENHRY and SYGVKD. The CDR3 totals 14 residues.

The J gene is TRBJ2-3, the V gene TRBV5-6; tentatively, D is TRBD2 (7 bases). V was shortened by 6 bases and J by 3 bases, with 17 bases between the two germline ends. The CDR3 extends over 15 amino acids. Looked up from germline, CDR1 is SGHDT and CDR2 is YYEEEE. CDR3: CASNRGGGATDTQYF. CDR3 sequence (DNA): TGTGCCAGCAACCGGGGAGGGGGGGCAACAGATACGCAGTATTTT.

The CDR3 sequence: CASSQGNRQETQYF. The CDR3 coding sequence is TGTGCCAGCAGCCAGGGGAATAGGCAAGAGACCCAGTACTTC. The chain employs TRBV7-2 and TRBJ2-5; tentatively, D is TRBD1 (6 bases). Per the germline V gene, CDR1 is SGHTA and CDR2 is FQGNSA. The germline V and J ends were trimmed by 5 bases and 2 bases, with 12 bases remaining between them. The CDR3 is 14 amino acids.

The V gene is TRBV7-9, the J gene TRBJ2-3; 9 bases fit TRBD2. The CDR3 covers 16 residues. The ends lost 5 bases at V and 6 bases at J; junction bases unmatched: 12. Germline loops: CDR1 SEHNR, CDR2 FQNEAQ (reference sequence). This CDR3 is CASSPSGGPRRDTQYF. CDR3 coding DNA: TGTGCCAGCAGCCCGAGCGGGGGGCCCCGGAGGGATACGCAGTATTTT.